These T cell receptor beta chains were read from a single sample in a study of OX40 agonist ivuxolimab in advanced cancers. Using immunoSEQ multiplex PCR, the repertoire was profiled, and TCRdb retains in-frame clones only, with some absent. The table lists around 72,000 clones, more than 80% of them singletons. The starting material was CD4+ or CD8+ T cells sorted from blood, obtained in a trial of the OX40 agonist ivuxolimab. The receptors stem from an adult with an advanced solid tumor such as melanoma, head and neck, liver or kidney cancer. Each CDR3 is given with its conserved first and last residue. A D gene is named only where the DNA matches it firmly. Not all rows give a size; the values are once, few, many and, for expanded clones, a class.

clone size	J gene	V gene	D gene	CDR3 DNA	CDR3 protein
NA	TRBJ2-5	TRBV5-1	NA	TGCGCCAGCAGCCTCCGGGACGGAGTTCAAGAGACCCAGTACTTC	CASSLRDGVQETQYF
once	TRBJ1-5	TRBV19	NA	TGTGCCAGTAGTATGCGGGCGACAGCTAGGACCCTTCAGCCCCAGCATTTT	CASSMRATARTLQPQHF
NA	TRBJ2-1	TRBV25-1	NA	TGTGCCAGCAGCGCGGGACACGGGCAGTTCTTC	CASSAGHGQFF
NA	TRBJ1-5	TRBV28	NA	TGTGCCAGCACCGGCAATCAGCCCCAGCATTTT	CASTGNQPQHF
NA	TRBJ1-2	TRBV19	NA	TGTGCCAGTAGCTCCGCGGGAGCTAACTATGGCTACACCTTC	CASSSAGANYGYTF
NA	TRBJ1-2	TRBV5-1	NA	TGCGCCAGCAGCTTGGAGGGGGGCAGGGTCCCATATGGCTACACCTTC	CASSLEGGRVPYGYTF
NA	TRBJ1-1	TRBV19	NA	TGTGCCAGTAGTGCGGGACATACCTCCAACACTGAAGCTTTCTTT	CASSAGHTSNTEAFF
NA	TRBJ2-1	TRBV6-5	NA	TGTGCCAGCAGTTACGGGGGGCTGAACAATGAGCAGTTCTTC	CASSYGGLNNEQFF
NA	TRBJ2-5	TRBV11-1	TRBD2	TGTGCCAGCAGCTTAGTAGCGGGGGTTCAAGAGACCCAGTACTTC	CASSLVAGVQETQYF
NA	TRBJ1-3	TRBV6-1	NA	TGTGCCACCGGGGGGCGGGACACCTCTGGAAACACCATATATTTT	CATGGRDTSGNTIYF
NA	TRBJ2-7	TRBV19	NA	TGTGCCAGTAGGTCGCTGGGGGGCTCCTACGAGCAGTACTTC	CASRSLGGSYEQYF
few	TRBJ2-2	TRBV7-9	NA	TGTGCAGGAGTGACTTTCGTCACCGGGGAGCTGTTTTTT	CAGVTFVTGELFF
NA	TRBJ2-2	TRBV6-5	TRBD1	TGTGCCAGCAGGAGGGGGCGAGACACCGGGGAGCTGTTTTTT	CASRRGRDTGELFF
NA	TRBJ2-1	TRBV5-1	TRBD2	TGCGCCAGCAGCCAGAATCCTAGCGGGGGGTACAATGAGCAGTTCTTC	CASSQNPSGGYNEQFF
few	TRBJ2-4	TRBV11-2	NA	TGTGCCAGCAGCCCATTTAACAGGGCACTAGCCAAAAACATTCAGTACTTC	CASSPFNRALAKNIQYF
NA	TRBJ2-4	TRBV25-1	NA	TGTGCCAGCAGTGACCCTCTCGGAGGGGCCAAAAACATTCAGTACTTC	CASSDPLGGAKNIQYF
NA	TRBJ1-2	TRBV12-5	NA	TGTGCTAGTGGTCTCGAATATGGCTACACCTTC	CASGLEYGYTF
NA	TRBJ2-7	TRBV14	NA	TGTGCCAGCAGCCAAGATCGTCCAGGGGCCTCCTACGAGCAGTACTTC	CASSQDRPGASYEQYF
NA	TRBJ1-2	TRBV28	TRBD1	TGTGCCAGCAGTGGGACAGGGAGGGTGAACTATGGCTACACCTTC	CASSGTGRVNYGYTF
NA	TRBJ2-5	TRBV29-1	NA	TGCAGCGGACGCAGAGAGACCCAGTACTTC	CSGRRETQYF
NA	TRBJ1-5	TRBV7-2	NA	TGTGCCAGCGGAATAGGAGGGTCAAGCAATCAGCCCCAGCATTTT	CASGIGGSSNQPQHF
NA	TRBJ1-2	TRBV7-6	NA	TGTGCCAGCAGCTTGTGGAGGGATGGCTACACCTTC	CASSLWRDGYTF
once	TRBJ2-3	TRBV5-4	TRBD1	TGTGCCAGCAGCCAAGATCCCGGACAGGACTCCACAGATACGCAGTATTTT	CASSQDPGQDSTDTQYF
once	TRBJ1-4	TRBV5-1	NA	TGCGCCAGCAGCTTGGACAGGGCGGGGGAAAAACTGTTTTTT	CASSLDRAGEKLFF
NA	TRBJ2-5	TRBV11-3	TRBD1	TGTGCCAGCAGCTTAGACTCGACAGGGCAAGAGACCCAGTACTTC	CASSLDSTGQETQYF
NA	TRBJ1-3	TRBV28	NA	TGTGCCAGCAGTTCACCTCGGACTGGGGGGCAAAACACCATATATTTT	CASSSPRTGGQNTIYF
NA	TRBJ2-1	TRBV9	NA	TGTGCCAGCAGCGTAGGAAGCAGGGGAAATGAGCAGTTCTTC	CASSVGSRGNEQFF
NA	TRBJ1-5	TRBV19	NA	TGTGCCAGTAGTTCCCGACGGGAGGGATTCAATCAGCCCCAGCATTTT	CASSSRREGFNQPQHF
NA	TRBJ1-3	TRBV7-9	TRBD1	TGTGCCAGCGGCGGGGGACAGGGGAGGAGAAACACCATATATTTT	CASGGGQGRRNTIYF
NA	TRBJ2-7	TRBV6-5	NA	TGTGCCAGCAGTTACGAGAAGGGTTCCTACGAGCAGTACTTC	CASSYEKGSYEQYF
few	TRBJ1-6	TRBV4-1	NA	TGCGCCAGCAGCCAAGACGGGAGCTCCTATAATTCACCCCTCCACTTT	CASSQDGSSYNSPLHF
NA	TRBJ2-7	TRBV7-2	TRBD2	TGTGCCAGCAGCTTTAGGTCGTCAGCGGGGGGTCCCGTAGGCTACGAGCAGTACTTC	CASSFRSSAGGPVGYEQYF
NA	TRBJ1-1	TRBV5-1	NA	TGCGCCAGCAGCCGGAGTACAGAGAACACTGAAGCTTTCTTT	CASSRSTENTEAFF
NA	TRBJ1-3	TRBV7-2	NA	TGTGCCAGCAGCCTACCCGCAGGGCTACTTGGGAACACCATATATTTT	CASSLPAGLLGNTIYF
NA	TRBJ2-1	TRBV5-6	NA	TGTGCCAGCATCCTTCTTCTTGCAGGAAGCTCCTACAATGAGCAGTTCTTC	CASILLLAGSSYNEQFF
NA	TRBJ1-5	TRBV5-1	TRBD1	TGCGCCAGCAGCCCGACCGGGACAGACGGTAATCAGCCCCAGCATTTT	CASSPTGTDGNQPQHF
NA	TRBJ1-4	TRBV19	NA	TGTGCCAGTAGTATACGGGGAATTAAGGAAGAAAAACTGTTTTTT	CASSIRGIKEEKLFF
NA	TRBJ1-6	TRBV7-8	NA	TGTGCCAGCAGCTTAGTCCAGGGATTAGCTAGTCATTCACCCCTCCACTTT	CASSLVQGLASHSPLHF
few	TRBJ1-3	TRBV7-6	NA	TGTGCCAGCAGCGGGGCCAGTCGTGGAAACACCATATATTTT	CASSGASRGNTIYF
NA	TRBJ1-1	TRBV29-1	TRBD1	TGCAGCGTTGGTGGGACAGCGACTGGTAATATCTTT	CSVGGTATGNIF
NA	TRBJ1-5	TRBV7-8	NA	TGTGCCAGCAGCTTAGCTGGAAATAATCAGCCCCAGCATTTT	CASSLAGNNQPQHF
NA	TRBJ1-6	TRBV7-2	NA	TGTGCCAGCAGCCCTTATCCCAGCTCCTATAATTCACCCCTCCACTTT	CASSPYPSSYNSPLHF
NA	TRBJ2-3	TRBV7-2	TRBD2	TGTGCCAGCAGCTTAGGCCGACTAGCGCCGTTGGTAGATACGCAGTATTTT	CASSLGRLAPLVDTQYF
NA	TRBJ2-7	TRBV5-1	TRBD1	TGCGCCAGCAGCGTGTTGGACAGGGAACCTTACGAGCAGTACTTC	CASSVLDREPYEQYF
NA	TRBJ1-1	TRBV6-5	NA	TGTGCCAGCAGGGGGAACACTGAAGCTTTCTTT	CASRGNTEAFF
NA	TRBJ1-1	TRBV10-3	NA	TGTGCCATCGGGAGTGGGACAAAAATGAACACTGAAGCTTTCTTT	CAIGSGTKMNTEAFF
NA	TRBJ2-7	TRBV7-3	NA	TGTGCCAGCAGCTTATCGGGGCAGGGGAATCACGAGCAGTACTTC	CASSLSGQGNHEQYF
NA	TRBJ1-1	TRBV29-1	TRBD1	TGCAGCTTTCGACAGGGGAACACTGAAGCTTTCTTT	CSFRQGNTEAFF
NA	TRBJ2-7	TRBV28	NA	TGTGCCAGCAAAGAACACTCTCGAGACGAGCAGTACTTC	CASKEHSRDEQYF
NA	TRBJ2-7	TRBV5-1	TRBD1	TGCGCCAGCAGCTTGGTATCCGGACAGGGGCACTACGAGCAGTACTTC	CASSLVSGQGHYEQYF
NA	TRBJ1-2	TRBV7-8	NA	TGTGCCAGCAGCTTAGGAAAAGGGGGAGGCTACACCTTC	CASSLGKGGGYTF
NA	TRBJ1-1	TRBV28	NA	TGTGCCAGCAGTTTCGGGACGTCGGGGTGGGCTGAAGCTTTCTTT	CASSFGTSGWAEAFF
NA	TRBJ1-3	TRBV19	NA	TGTGCCAGTAGCACTGGGACTGTCTCTGGAAACACCATATATTTT	CASSTGTVSGNTIYF
once	TRBJ2-1	TRBV10-1	NA	TGCGCCAGCAGTGAGTCGGGACAAGAGCGGGGTCGGCCCTACAATGAGCAGTTCTTC	CASSESGQERGRPYNEQFF
once	TRBJ1-5	TRBV7-2	TRBD1	TGTGCCAGCAGCTTAGTCGGGACAGGGACTCAGCCCCAGCATTTT	CASSLVGTGTQPQHF
NA	TRBJ2-5	TRBV10-3	NA	TGTGCCATTAAGGACAACCAAGAGACCCAGTACTTC	CAIKDNQETQYF
NA	TRBJ1-1	TRBV6-5	NA	TGTGCCAGCAGTCCCCTAACGGGACGAGCTGAAGCTTTCTTT	CASSPLTGRAEAFF
NA	TRBJ2-2	TRBV30	TRBD2	TGTGCCCTCCGGACTAGCGGGGGGACCGGGGAGCTGTTTTTT	CALRTSGGTGELFF
NA	TRBJ1-1	TRBV7-9	NA	TGTGCCAGCAGCTGGACCCAGGGAAACACTGAAGCTTTCTTT	CASSWTQGNTEAFF
NA	TRBJ2-7	TRBV6-6	TRBD1	TGTGCCAGCAGTTACTCGGGACAGGTCTCCTACGAGCAGTACTTC	CASSYSGQVSYEQYF